This TCR beta chain is drawn from a study of blood T cell repertoires in COVID-19. Across the study: There were acute and convalescent COVID-19 samples, and they came from the United States, Italy and Spain.

The authors' processing: Reference gene primer amplification yielded estimated nucleated cell counts. Using immunoSEQ multiplex PCR, the repertoire was profiled, and TCRdb retains in-frame clones only, with some absent. V and J calls and clone size are those listed in that table; D and trimming were worked out from the DNA. The data contain roughly 100,000 clones, approximately 80% of them singletons. The TCR comes from a man between 65 and 85 years old with active or convalescent COVID-19. The sequencing input was peripheral blood.

The CDR3 loop reads CASSVYHGTSLPDTQYF. The CDR3 bases are TGTGCCAGCAGCGTCTACCACGGGACTAGCCTCCCAGATACGCAGTATTTT. The V and J genes are TRBV9 and TRBJ2-3, with 9 bases fitting TRBD2. V lost 2 bases, J lost 4 bases, and 11 bases stayed unmatched. CDR1 SGDLS and CDR2 YYNGEE come from the germline V gene. The CDR3 runs 17 residues.